This T cell receptor (beta chain) was recovered during a study of T cell responses to AZD1222 COVID-19 vaccine. A word on this clone: Its antigen is not known.

This table comes from immunoSEQ multiplex PCR, and its TCRdb copy is limited to in-frame clones, with some not included. The profile shows 70,000 to 95,000 clones, just over 85% of them singletons. CDR1 MNHEY and CDR2 SMNVEV come from the germline V gene (reference sequence). The CDR3 extends over 13 amino acids. Trimming took off 4 bases at V and 2 bases at J, with 8 bases between the two ends. Researchers grouped second doses given at about 4 or about 12 weeks into one pool. Study-wide points: Most donors were white British, females outnumbered males, and clonal diversity was possibly underestimated. Among AZD1222 vaccinees, only six were seropositive at baseline.

Sequenced here: peripheral blood, sampled 28 days after the second AZD1222 dose. This chain links TRBV27 with TRBJ1-1, with a possible D match to TRBD1 (5 bases). The sequence came from an adult who received the AZD1222 COVID-19 vaccine. CDR3 amino acids: CASSWDGNTEAFF. DNA for the CDR3: TGTGCCAGCAGTTGGGACGGAAACACTGAAGCTTTCTTT.